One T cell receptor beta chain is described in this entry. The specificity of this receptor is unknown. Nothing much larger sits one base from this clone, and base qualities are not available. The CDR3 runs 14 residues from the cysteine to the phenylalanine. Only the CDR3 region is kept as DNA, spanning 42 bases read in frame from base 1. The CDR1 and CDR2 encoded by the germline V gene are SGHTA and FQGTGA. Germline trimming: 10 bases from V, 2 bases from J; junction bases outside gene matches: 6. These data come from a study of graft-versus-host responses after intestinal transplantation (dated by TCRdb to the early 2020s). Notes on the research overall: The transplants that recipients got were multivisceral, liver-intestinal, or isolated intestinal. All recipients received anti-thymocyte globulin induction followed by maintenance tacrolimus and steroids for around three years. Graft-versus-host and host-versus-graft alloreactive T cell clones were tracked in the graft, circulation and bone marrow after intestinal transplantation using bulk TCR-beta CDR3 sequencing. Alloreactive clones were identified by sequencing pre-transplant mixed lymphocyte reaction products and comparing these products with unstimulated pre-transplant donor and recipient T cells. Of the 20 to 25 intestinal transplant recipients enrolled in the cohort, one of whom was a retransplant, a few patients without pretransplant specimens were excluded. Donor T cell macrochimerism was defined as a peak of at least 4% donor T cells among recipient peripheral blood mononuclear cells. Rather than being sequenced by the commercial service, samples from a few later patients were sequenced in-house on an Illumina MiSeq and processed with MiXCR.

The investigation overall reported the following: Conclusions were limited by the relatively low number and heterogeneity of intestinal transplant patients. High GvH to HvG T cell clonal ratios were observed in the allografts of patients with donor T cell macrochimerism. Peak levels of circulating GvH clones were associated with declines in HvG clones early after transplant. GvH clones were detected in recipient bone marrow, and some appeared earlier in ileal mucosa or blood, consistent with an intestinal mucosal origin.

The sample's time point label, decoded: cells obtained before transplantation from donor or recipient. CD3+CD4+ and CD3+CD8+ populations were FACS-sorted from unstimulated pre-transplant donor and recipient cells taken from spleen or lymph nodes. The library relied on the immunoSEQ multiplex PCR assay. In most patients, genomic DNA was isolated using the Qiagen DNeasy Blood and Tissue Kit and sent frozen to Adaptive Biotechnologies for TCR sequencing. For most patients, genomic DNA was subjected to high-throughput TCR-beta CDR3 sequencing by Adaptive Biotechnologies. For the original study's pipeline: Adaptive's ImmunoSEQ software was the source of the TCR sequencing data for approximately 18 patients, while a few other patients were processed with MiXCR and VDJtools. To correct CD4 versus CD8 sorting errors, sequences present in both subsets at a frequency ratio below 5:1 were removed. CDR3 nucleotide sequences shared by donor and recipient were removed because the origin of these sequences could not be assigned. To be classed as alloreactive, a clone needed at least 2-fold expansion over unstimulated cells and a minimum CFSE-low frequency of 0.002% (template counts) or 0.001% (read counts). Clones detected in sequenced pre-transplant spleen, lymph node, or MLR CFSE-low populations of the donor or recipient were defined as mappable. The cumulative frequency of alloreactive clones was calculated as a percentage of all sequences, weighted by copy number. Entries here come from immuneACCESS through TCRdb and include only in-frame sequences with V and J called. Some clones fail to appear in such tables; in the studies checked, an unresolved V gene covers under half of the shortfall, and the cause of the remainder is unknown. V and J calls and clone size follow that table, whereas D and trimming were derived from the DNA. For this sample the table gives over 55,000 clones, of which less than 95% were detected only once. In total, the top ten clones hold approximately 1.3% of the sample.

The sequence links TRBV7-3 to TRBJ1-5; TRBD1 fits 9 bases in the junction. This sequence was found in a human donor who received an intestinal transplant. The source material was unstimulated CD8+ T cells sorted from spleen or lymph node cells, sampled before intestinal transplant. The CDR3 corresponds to CATTWDRGNQPQHF. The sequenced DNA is TGTGCCACCACCTGGGACAGGGGCAATCAGCCCCAGCATTTT.